This T cell receptor beta chain came from a study of radiation and T cells in renal cell carcinoma (dated by TCRdb to 2018 to 2021). With regard to the full study: The samples were drawn from a clinical trial, where primary renal cell carcinomas were treated with 15 Gy of stereotactic body radiation therapy and then removed by nephrectomy 4 weeks afterward. In total, around 53 samples, comprising roughly 25 tumors and approximately 27 peripheral blood samples, were subjected to TCR beta sequencing. Across all 50 or so samples, around 4,000,000 unique CDR3 nucleotide sequences, encoding around 2.4 million unique CDR3 amino acid sequences, were identified.

Following the manufacturer's recommendations, the immunoSEQ kit was used to generate TCR beta libraries from genomic DNA. To prepare the libraries, a first multiplex PCR with proprietary primers was run, followed by a second PCR that added unique barcodes, and a bead cleanup was done after each round. A positive control reaction and a negative control reaction, both provided in the kit, were run with every batch of samples. The final libraries underwent checking on an Agilent 4200 TapeStation D1000 ScreenTape, volumetric pooling, and quantification by qPCR. An Illumina NextSeq500 fitted with a MidOutput 150-cycle cartridge performed the sequencing, running 156 Read1 cycles and 15 Index1 cycles with the kit's custom primers. The pooled library was loaded at approximately 0.96 pM, and approximately 19% PhiX control was spiked in. Under the source paper's analysis protocol: Vendor-processed data were analyzed in R, with a clonotype defined as all T cells sharing the same CDR3 nucleotide sequence. In the clone abundance analyses, frequencies in each sample were normalized to that sample's 10,000 most abundant clones. Public T cell clones, averaging fewer than five per sample, were removed before analysis. An abundance difference of at least 32-fold between compartments was the criterion for calling clonotypes tumor-enriched or baseline blood-enriched. Clonotypes expanded or contracted between blood time points were identified with a beta-binomial differential abundance model. The Baroni-Urbani and Buser coefficient was used to measure tumor-blood repertoire similarity, and groups were compared with two-tailed Wilcoxon tests in R. TCRdb holds this immuneACCESS table with in-frame rearrangements only. Some clones are missing; in checked studies, unresolved V genes explain under half, and the rest has no known cause. The D gene and trimming were derived from the DNA, and the V and J assignments and clone size from that table. The sample contains over 120,000 clones, 70% to 90% of them found a single time. The ten largest clones represent about 12% of the sample.

General study outcomes and caveats: Because pretreatment tumor biopsies were not available, the study could not determine whether clonotypes were already present within the tumor at baseline. Top tumor clonotypes rose in blood from baseline to 2 weeks post-radiation, then contracted by 4 weeks, suggesting transient expansion of tumor-resident clones. Changes in the blood repertoire were not tracked past 4 weeks after treatment. Effects of radiation dose or scheduling on the TCR repertoire could not be addressed with the single-armed trial design.

The time point label, as the study defines it: baseline pretreatment blood. The sample's treatment or condition label, decoded: 15 Gy SBRT to primary tumor, nephrectomy 4 weeks later. To track tumor-enriched clonotypes, serial peripheral blood was sampled from radiation-treated patients at baseline and at 2 weeks and 4 weeks after SBRT. All patients had renal cell carcinoma with clear cell pathology. Genomic DNA for TCR sequencing was prepared using the QIAamp DNA Blood Mini Kit (Qiagen). The analyses included just those samples that passed every quality control check. Concerning this clone itself: Its antigen remains undetermined. Nothing much larger sits one base from this clone, and base qualities are not available.

Reading from cysteine to phenylalanine, the CDR3 counts 15 amino acids. The retained sequence is limited to the CDR3, 45 bases, with the frame set at the first base. V lost 4 bases and J lost 3 bases; the stretch between them is 10 bases long. CDR1 and CDR2 are read off the germline V gene as SGHTA and FQGNSA. The sequences come from blood, collected from a patient whose treatment included radiotherapy and nephrectomy. The chain uses TRBV7-2 and TRBJ1-6, with the D gene not confidently named. The receptor was derived from a woman in her forties or fifties with renal cell carcinoma. At the DNA level, the sequence is TGTGCCAGCAGCTCGACGGTGAACTATAATTCACCCCTCCACTTT. Its amino acids are CASSSTVNYNSPLHF.